This entry concerns a single T cell receptor beta chain. Its specificity is not known. Sequenced by immunoSEQ multiplex PCR; TCRdb stores in-frame clones only, minus some. The table lists millions of clones, approximately 94% of them singletons, with approximately 1.2% in the top ten. The sample comes from a study of shared clonotypes between healthy human individuals. Study-wide points: Non-shared clonotypes were found to have lower generation probabilities than the clonotypes that were shared by all four of the sorted-subset donors.

Germline trimming cut 4 bases from V and 7 bases from J; bases unmatched to any gene: 6. The germline gives CDR1 GTSNPN, CDR2 SVGIG (reference sequence). CDR3 length: 13 amino acids. CD45RO-negative cells were positively selected for CCR7, leaving out terminally differentiated effector memory CD45RA+ cells. V and J are TRBV30 and TRBJ2-1; TRBD1 matches 8 bases. The source is a man aged 18 to 35 in good health. Sample: naive CD8+ T cells sorted from blood. The chain's CDR3 is CAWTSDRANEQFF. The CDR3 bases are TGTGCCTGGACCTCGGACAGGGCAAATGAGCAGTTCTTC.